A selection of T cell receptor beta chains follows, all from one sample in a study of Ad26.COV2.S vaccination and SARS-CoV-2 variants. TCRdb's table, derived via immunoSEQ multiplex PCR, lists solely in-frame clones and lacks some. The sample contains about 350,000 clones, approximately 86% of which appear only once. The specimen comprised peripheral blood, sampled in a trial of Ad26.COV2.S vaccine versus placebo. These receptors were taken from a person between 18 and 65 years old who received the Ad26.COV2.S COVID-19 vaccine or a placebo. Each CDR3 is given with its conserved first and last residue. D genes are given only for firm matches. Expanded clones get a size class; other rows say once, few or many, or leave the size out.

TRBV7-8	TRBJ2-2	NA	NA	TGTGCCAGCAGCTCGTGGAGCCTTACGAACACCGGGGAGCTGTTTTTT	CASSSWSLTNTGELFF
TRBV19	TRBJ2-7	TRBD2	NA	TGTGCCAGTAGTTCCCCCAACGGGGGGAAAGTGGGAACCTACGAGCAGTACTTC	CASSSPNGGKVGTYEQYF
TRBV9	TRBJ2-7	TRBD1	NA	TGTGCCAGCAGCGTCCGGGACAGCCTATACGAGCAGTACTTC	CASSVRDSLYEQYF
TRBV19	TRBJ2-7	NA	once	TGTGCCAGTAGTATCCTCGTCTACGAGCAGTACTTC	CASSILVYEQYF
TRBV6-2/TRBV6-3	TRBJ2-5	TRBD2	NA	TGTGCCAGCAGTCCCCGACTAGCGGGAGTTCCGGAGACCCAGTACTTC	CASSPRLAGVPETQYF
TRBV9	TRBJ2-2	NA	NA	TGTGCCAGCAGCCGCCGCGGAGAGAACACCGGGGAGCTGTTTTTT	CASSRRGENTGELFF
TRBV27	TRBJ2-1	NA	NA	TGTGCCAGCAGTTTATCGGGGGGGCTTTTCAATGAGCAGTTCTTC	CASSLSGGLFNEQFF
TRBV7-2	TRBJ1-3	TRBD1	NA	TGTGCCAGCAGCTCCCGGGACAGGGGCTACTCTGGAAACACCATATATTTT	CASSSRDRGYSGNTIYF
TRBV28	TRBJ2-3	NA	NA	TGTGCCAGCAGTTTATTGGGCAGAAGCACAGATACGCAGTATTTT	CASSLLGRSTDTQYF
TRBV6-2/TRBV6-3	TRBJ2-3	TRBD2	NA	TGTGCCAGCAGTTACAATAGCGGGAGAAGGGTAGATACGCAGTATTTT	CASSYNSGRRVDTQYF
TRBV4-3	TRBJ2-5	NA	NA	TGCGCCAGCAGCCAAGGCCCGTCAAGGGCCCCGGGTTACCAAGAGACCCAGTACTTC	CASSQGPSRAPGYQETQYF
TRBV28	TRBJ2-1	NA	NA	TGTGCCAGCAGTTTTTCCAGGGTCTCTAATGAGCAGTTCTTC	CASSFSRVSNEQFF
TRBV7-9	TRBJ2-3	NA	NA	TGTGCCAGCAGCTTAGCGACAGCAGCTAGCACAGATACGCAGTATTTT	CASSLATAASTDTQYF
TRBV6-5	TRBJ1-1	NA	NA	TGTGCCAGCAGTTACTCTACGGGGGGCACTGAAGCTTTCTTT	CASSYSTGGTEAFF
TRBV19	TRBJ2-3	TRBD1	NA	TGTGCCAGTAGTACCGGGGACAGGGCTACAGATACGCAGTATTTT	CASSTGDRATDTQYF
TRBV30	TRBJ1-1	NA	NA	TGTGCCGGGACCCTGAACGGAGGGGTGAACACTGAAGCTTTCTTT	CAGTLNGGVNTEAFF
TRBV7-2	TRBJ2-3	NA	NA	TGTGCCAGCAGCTTAGACACAGATACGCAGTATTTT	CASSLDTDTQYF
TRBV5-4	TRBJ2-6	NA	NA	TGTGCCAGCAGCTTGGCACCCACCGGGTCCGGGGCCAACGTCCTGACTTTC	CASSLAPTGSGANVLTF
TRBV18	TRBJ1-1	TRBD1	NA	TGTGCCAGCTCACTCACCCGCCGGACAGGGGGCGTGAACACTGAAGCTTTCTTT	CASSLTRRTGGVNTEAFF
TRBV7-3	TRBJ2-3	NA	NA	TGTGCCAGCAGCGATCTCGGGTCTAGCACAGATACGCAGTATTTT	CASSDLGSSTDTQYF
TRBV28	TRBJ2-5	TRBD1	NA	TGTGCCAGCAGCCGGGACAGGGGGCGAGAGACCCAGTACTTC	CASSRDRGRETQYF
TRBV6-2/TRBV6-3	TRBJ2-1	TRBD1	NA	TGTGCCAGCAGCCAAGGGACAGGCGTCTACAATGAGCAGTTCTTC	CASSQGTGVYNEQFF
TRBV11-2	TRBJ1-1	NA	NA	TGTGCCAGCAGCCCAAGACCCTCTGGGGACACTGAAGCTTTCTTT	CASSPRPSGDTEAFF
TRBV9	TRBJ2-7	TRBD2	once	TGTGCCAGCAGCGTCGATAGCGGGAGACCCTACGAGCAGTACTTC	CASSVDSGRPYEQYF
TRBV27	TRBJ2-7	NA	NA	TGTGCCAGCAGTTTATATCCAATTGCGGCCTACGAGCAGTACTTC	CASSLYPIAAYEQYF
TRBV5-1	TRBJ1-1	NA	NA	TGCGCCAGCAGCCTTTTGACGGGACTTCAGAACACTGAAGCTTTCTTT	CASSLLTGLQNTEAFF
TRBV7-7	TRBJ2-5	NA	NA	TGTGCTAGCAGCTTGGTTGGTAGGGAGACCCAGTACTTC	CASSLVGRETQYF
TRBV27	TRBJ1-1	TRBD1	NA	TGTGCCAGCAGTTTATCCCGGGACAGGAACACTGAAGCTTTCTTT	CASSLSRDRNTEAFF